The 32 T cell receptor beta chains below were found in one sample sequenced in a study of T cells after yellow fever vaccination. Each CDR3 protein gets one entry after TCRdb re-called the 5' RACE reads with MiXCR. The sample holds about 120,000 distinct CDR3 sequences, over 12% seen once. The sample consisted of CD8+ T cells sorted from PBMCs, taken 5 days after the yellow fever booster vaccination. Every receptor here comes from a man aged 18 to 29 who received the YFV17D yellow fever vaccine.

In its sample, this clonotype was seen a few times. V usage is TRBV12-5 and J usage is TRBJ1-5; 7 bases match TRBD1. Trimming removed 9 bases from V and 2 bases from J; junction bases left unmatched: 7. Germline V CDR1 and CDR2: LGHNT, FRNRAP. This CDR3 comprises 14 residues. The CDR3 here is CASLQGRGNQPQHF. In DNA, the CDR3 is TGTGCTAGCCTACAGGGGCGCGGCAATCAGCCCCAGCATTTT.

This rearrangement joins TRBV27 to TRBJ1-3; 7 bases are a match to TRBD1. This CDR3 has 15 amino acids. The ends lost 5 bases at V and 9 bases at J; junction bases unmatched: 13. Germline V CDR1 and CDR2: MNHEY, SMNVEV (reference sequence). The CDR3 nucleotides are TGTGCCAGCAGTGCCAGGGGGTATGCCGCGAGCACCATATATTTT. Translation: CASSARGYAASTIYF.

Points on this clonotype: No DNA is shown, since the ends of the CDR3 on it are uncertain; the CDR3 is the one TCRdb lists. The chain joins TRBV19 to TRBJ2-1; TRBD1 reflects the table's D call only, with no check against the DNA. Per germline, CDR1 LNHDA and CDR2 SQIVND (reference sequence). The CDR3 comprises 14 residues, both ends counted. CDR3 sequence: CASSILAGTNEQFF.

V is TRBV7-9 and J is TRBJ2-2; D ambiguous. In germline, CDR1 is SEHNR, CDR2 FQNEAQ (reference sequence). Trimming cost V 1 base and J 1 base, with 10 bases left between them. This CDR3 contains 16 residues. The chain's CDR3 is CASSLEPAMNTGELFF. In DNA, the CDR3 is TGTGCCAGCAGCTTAGAACCCGCGATGAACACCGGGGAGCTGTTTTTT.

This clonotype was seen only a few times. The chain carries TRBV9 and TRBJ1-3; D gene ambiguous. Trimming cost V 0 bases and J 1 base, with 5 bases left between them. CDR1 is SGDLS and CDR2 is YYNGEE in the germline V gene. The CDR3 has 14 residues. In nucleotides, the CDR3 is TGTGCCAGCAGCGTAGTGGGGTCTGGAAACACCATATATTTT. Translating it yields CASSVVGSGNTIYF.

The chain combines TRBV11-2 with TRBJ2-5; 13 bases map to TRBD2. Trimming removed 0 bases from V and 5 bases from J; junction bases left unmatched: 6. The CDR3 sequence is 17 residues long. CDR1 and CDR2 (germline): SGHAT, FQNNGV. The DNA for the CDR3 is TGTGCCAGCAGCTTAGATGGACTAGCGGGGGAGGTTGAGACCCAGTACTTC. Translated: CASSLDGLAGEVETQYF.

Ten or more counts support this clonotype. The rearrangement uses TRBV4-2 and TRBJ2-5; tentative D call: TRBD2 (6 bases). There are 16 residues in the CDR3. V lost 5 bases and J 0 bases, leaving 16 bases between the germline ends. The germline V gene encodes CDR1 LGHNA and CDR2 YNFKEQ. CDR3 in amino acids: CASSTLSGPDQETQYF. DNA of the CDR3: TGTGCCAGCAGCACCTTAAGCGGGCCAGACCAAGAGACCCAGTACTTC.

This chain uses TRBV30 with TRBJ2-5; 9 bases are shared with TRBD2. The junction had 6 bases not matched to a gene; V was cut back by 1 base and J by 6 bases. Germline CDR1 reads GTSNPN; CDR2 reads SVGIG (reference sequence). The CDR3 spans 14 residues. The CDR3 DNA follows: TGTGCCTGGAGTGATTGGACTAGCGTGAAGACCCAGTACTTC. Its translation is CAWSDWTSVKTQYF.

This clonotype has only a few counts. The chain is built from TRBV7-9 and TRBJ2-3; 9 nucleotides match TRBD2. CDR1 and CDR2 (germline): SEHNR, FQNEAQ (reference sequence). The CDR3 is 15 residues long. Trimming removed 1 base from V and 5 bases from J; junction bases left unmatched: 4. DNA for the CDR3: TGTGCCAGCAGCTTAGTGTTAGCGGGGGAAGATACGCAGTATTTT. It codes for CASSLVLAGEDTQYF. Full variable domain (rest looked up from reference TRBV7-9 and TRBJ2-3): DTGVSQNPRHKITKRGQNVTFRCDPISEHNRLYWYRQTLGQGPEFLTYFQNEAQLEKSRLLSDRFSAERPKGSFSTLEIQRTEQGDSAMYLCASSLVLAGEDTQYFGPGTRLTVL.

The chain carries TRBV4-3 and TRBJ2-2, with D possibly being TRBD1 or TRBD2 (5 bases each). Deletions cut 7 bases from V and 3 bases from J, with 15 bases between. Germline V gives CDR1 LGHNA, CDR2 YSLEER. The length of the CDR3 is 15 residues. The CDR3 DNA reads TGCGCCAGCACACCGGGACGGAAGTACACCGGGGAGCTGTTTTTT. Protein product: CASTPGRKYTGELFF.

J is TRBJ1-1 and V is TRBV6-5, with D possibly TRBD1 on 6 matching bases. CDR1 and CDR2 (germline): MNHEY, SVGAGI. This CDR3 spans 16 amino acids. Trimming took off 3 bases at V and 2 bases at J, with 16 bases between the two ends. The CDR3 sequence is CASSYVFTGKNTEAFF. The CDR3 DNA follows: TGTGCCAGCAGTTATGTCTTTACAGGGAAAAACACTGAAGCTTTCTTT.

The chain has TRBV11-2 and TRBJ2-1; 12 positions match TRBD2. V lost 5 bases to trimming and J lost 4 bases; unmatched junction nucleotides: 9. Germline values: CDR1 SGHAT, CDR2 FQNNGV. CDR3 length: 17 amino acids. The CDR3 DNA sequence: TGTGCCAGCAGCCTAAGGACTAGCGGGGTGGGGTACAATGAGCAGTTCTTC. Protein product: CASSLRTSGVGYNEQFF.

This clonotype was recorded a few times. The chain joins TRBV5-6 to TRBJ2-7; 8 positions match TRBD2. With V trimmed by 7 bases and J by 6 bases, 6 bases remained unmatched. Germline V gene sequence: CDR1 SGHDT, CDR2 YYEEEE. CDR3 size: 12 residues. CDR3 coding DNA: TGTGCCAGCGCCGGGGGGGCCCTCGAGCAGTACTTC. Protein: CASAGGALEQYF. Supplemented by reference TRBV5-6 and TRBJ2-7, the full variable domain reads DAGVTQSPTHLIKTRGQQVTLRCSPKSGHDTVSWYQQALGQGPQFIFQYYEEEERQRGNFPDRFSGHQFPNYSSELNVNALLLGDSALYLCASAGGALEQYFGPGTRLTVT.

This clonotype was seen more than once but under ten times. This chain uses TRBV5-5 with TRBJ2-1; D is perhaps TRBD1 (6 bases). The CDR3 sequence is 13 residues long. V lost 2 bases and J 8 bases, leaving 11 bases between the germline ends. Germline V gene sequence: CDR1 SGHKS, CDR2 YYEKEE (reference sequence). This CDR3 is CASSFWTADEQFF. The CDR3 coding sequence is TGTGCCAGCAGCTTCTGGACAGCAGATGAGCAGTTCTTC.

This clonotype came up a few times. The gene calls are TRBV28 and TRBJ2-7; TRBD1 might be the D (5 bases). The CDR3 sequence is 9 residues long. CDR1 is MDHEN, CDR2 SYDVKM, per germline. V lost 9 bases to trimming and J lost 5 bases, with 5 bases between them. The CDR3 DNA sequence: TGTGCCAGAGGGGACGAGCAGTACGTC. Translation gives CARGDEQYV.

There are a few counts of this clonotype. The J gene is TRBJ2-7, the V gene TRBV9; D is unclear. The CDR3 runs 19 residues. Per the germline V gene, CDR1 is SGDLS and CDR2 is YYNGEE. V shed 0 bases and J shed 3 bases, with 25 bases lying between them. The CDR3 DNA sequence: TGTGCCAGCAGCGTAGCTTGGGCAAGCAGGCGGTCCAAGAACTACGAGCAGTACGTC. Translation gives CASSVAWASRRSKNYEQYV.

This chain joins TRBV7-9 and TRBJ1-6; D is ambiguous. The CDR3 totals 13 residues. The V and J ends lost 2 bases and 8 bases respectively, with 7 bases between them. Germline CDR1 and CDR2: SEHNR and FQNEAQ (reference sequence). The DNA for the CDR3 is TGTGCCAGCAGCTTATCTTTCGATTCACCCCTCCACTTT. Translation: CASSLSFDSPLHF.

This chain connects TRBV20-1 to TRBJ1-4; D might be TRBD1 (5 bases). The V end was cut by 7 bases, the J end by 8 bases, with 14 bases between. Germline V gives CDR1 DFQATT, CDR2 SNEGSKA (reference sequence). The CDR3 runs 12 residues. CDR3 residues: CSGWDGEEKLFF. The CDR3 nucleotides read TGCAGTGGATGGGACGGGGAGGAAAAACTGTTTTTT.

V is TRBV6-1 and J is TRBJ2-7, with TRBD1 identical over 8 bases. Losses at the gene ends were 8 bases for V and 2 bases for J; bases not matched to a gene: 5. This CDR3 has 13 amino acids. Germline V gene lookup returns CDR1 MNHNS and CDR2 SASEGT. The chain's CDR3 is CASRQGPTYEQYF. DNA of the CDR3: TGTGCCAGCCGACAGGGGCCCACCTACGAGCAGTACTTC.

This clonotype has more than one count but fewer than ten. The chain recombines TRBV7-8 with TRBJ2-7; TRBD1 is a possible D gene (5 bases). The CDR3 spans 15 residues. The germline CDR1 and CDR2 sequences are SGHVS and FQNEAQ. V lost 1 base and J lost 4, with 14 bases in between. The CDR3 is CASSLVMGQIYEQYF. CDR3 in DNA: TGTGCCAGCAGCTTAGTTATGGGGCAGATTTACGAGCAGTACTTC.

This clonotype was observed a handful of times. The chain couples TRBV9 to TRBJ2-1; possibly TRBD1 or TRBD2 for D (7 bases each). The CDR3 is made up of 15 amino acids. The V and J ends lost 4 bases and 4 bases respectively, with 15 bases between them. CDR1 SGDLS and CDR2 YYNGEE come from the germline V gene. The CDR3 protein is CASSPGGVGYNEQFF. The DNA for the CDR3 is TGTGCCAGCAGCCCAGGGGGGGTGGGTTACAATGAGCAGTTCTTC. The variable domain in full, completed from reference TRBV9 and TRBJ2-1, reads DSGVTQTPKHLITATGQRVTLRCSPRSGDLSVYWYQQSLDQGLQFLIQYYNGEERAKGNILERFSAQQFPDLHSELNLSSLELGDSALYFCASSPGGVGYNEQFFGPGTRLTVL.

The gene calls are TRBV4-1 and TRBJ1-1; no clear D. The CDR3 runs 16 residues. Germline lookup yields CDR1 MGHRA and CDR2 YSYEKL. V lost 3 bases and J 4 bases, leaving 18 bases between the germline ends. The CDR3 DNA sequence: TGCGCCAGCAGCCACAACCCCGACTCAGGTATCACTGAAGCTTTCTTT. It specifies CASSHNPDSGITEAFF.

The rearrangement joins TRBV5-6 to TRBJ2-7, with TRBD1 identical over 8 bases. Trimming removed 3 bases from V and 4 bases from J; junction bases left unmatched: 3. CDR1 is SGHDT and CDR2 is YYEEEE in the germline V gene. The CDR3 length is 13 residues. The CDR3 DNA sequence: TGTGCCAGCAGCTACGGACAGGGTTACGAGCAGTACGTC. This sequence encodes CASSYGQGYEQYV.

The rearrangement links TRBV20-1 to TRBJ2-4; a weak D match, TRBD2 (6 bases). The CDR3 consists of 15 residues. The V end was cut by 3 bases, the J end by 2 bases, with 14 bases between. Germline CDR1 DFQATT, CDR2 SNEGSKA (reference sequence). CDR3 sequence reads: CSASRREATKNIQYF. CDR3 coding DNA: TGCAGTGCTAGTCGGAGGGAAGCTACCAAAAACATTCAGTACTTC.

The J gene is TRBJ1-4, the V gene TRBV19; TRBD1 is a possible D gene (5 bases). This CDR3 is 11 amino acids long. Per germline, CDR1 LNHDA and CDR2 SQIVND (reference sequence). Trimming cost V 4 bases and J 16 bases, with 13 bases left between them. CDR3 amino acids: CASSNSGDQFF. CDR3 sequence (DNA): TGTGCCAGTAGTAACTCCGGGGACCAGTTTTTT.

This clonotype has more than one count but fewer than ten. The CDR3 sequence is CASSYSGRVEETQYF. The CDR3, as DNA: TGTGCCAGCAGTTACTCGGGCAGGGTGGAAGAGACCCAGTACTTC. The chain recombines TRBV6-5 with TRBJ2-5, with D tentatively TRBD1 (5 bases). Looked up from germline, CDR1 is MNHEY and CDR2 is SVGAGI. The length of the CDR3 is 15 residues. V lost 0 bases and J 3 bases, leaving 11 bases between the germline ends.

This clonotype was detected only once. This chain uses TRBV7-2 with TRBJ2-2, with D unclear. Trimming shortened V by 1 base and J by 8 bases, and 14 bases separated the two germline ends. CDR3 length equals 15 residues. Germline CDR1 and CDR2: SGHTA and FQGNSA. CDR3 sequence: CASSLEASEMGELFF. The CDR3 nucleotides read TGTGCCAGCAGCTTAGAAGCTTCAGAAATGGGGGAGCTGTTTTTT.

This clonotype was seen a handful of times. V is TRBV9 and J is TRBJ2-7; TRBD1 aligns across 9 bases. J lost 6 bases, V lost 0 bases, and 7 bases had no gene match. The V gene's germline CDR1 is SGDLS and CDR2 YYNGEE. The CDR3 spans 15 residues. CDR3 nucleotide sequence: TGTGCCAGCAGCGTAGTAGGGACAGGGCGTTCCGAGCAGTACGTC. Translation: CASSVVGTGRSEQYV.

This clonotype was seen only a few times. This CDR3 is CAISDPGGVTEAFF. The CDR3, as DNA: TGTGCCATCAGTGACCCGGGAGGGGTCACTGAAGCTTTCTTT. The chain couples TRBV10-3 to TRBJ1-1, with D perhaps matching TRBD1 (5 bases). This CDR3 is built from 14 residues. Germline CDR1 is ENHRY and CDR2 is SYGVKD. V lost 3 bases, J lost 4 bases, and 12 bases lay in between.

The V gene is TRBV9, the J gene TRBJ2-1; D might be TRBD1 (6 bases). The CDR3 covers 16 residues. V lost 3 bases and J lost 0, with 13 bases in between. From germline, CDR1 is SGDLS and CDR2 YYNGEE. The CDR3: CASSDLQGSSYNEQFF. The DNA of the CDR3 is TGTGCCAGCAGCGATCTACAGGGAAGCTCCTACAATGAGCAGTTCTTC.

This clonotype showed up just a few times. The V and J genes are TRBV7-8 and TRBJ2-1; weak D call: TRBD2 (5 bases). Trimming took off 5 bases at V and 10 bases at J, with 12 bases between the two ends. Germline CDR1 is SGHVS and CDR2 is FQNEAQ. The CDR3 is made up of 12 amino acids. The CDR3 here is CASSPARVEQFF. For the CDR3, the DNA is TGTGCCAGCAGCCCCGCGCGGGTAGAGCAGTTCTTC.

This sequence joins TRBV15 and TRBJ2-1; D might be TRBD1 (8 bases). V was trimmed by 5 bases and J by 12 bases, leaving 29 bases between them. The CDR3 has 17 residues. CDR1 LNHNV and CDR2 YYDKDF come from the germline V gene (reference sequence). The CDR3 DNA is TGTGCCACCAGCGATTGGGGAGGGGGGACGAAAACAGGGGGGCAGTTCTTC. It encodes CATSDWGGGTKTGGQFF.